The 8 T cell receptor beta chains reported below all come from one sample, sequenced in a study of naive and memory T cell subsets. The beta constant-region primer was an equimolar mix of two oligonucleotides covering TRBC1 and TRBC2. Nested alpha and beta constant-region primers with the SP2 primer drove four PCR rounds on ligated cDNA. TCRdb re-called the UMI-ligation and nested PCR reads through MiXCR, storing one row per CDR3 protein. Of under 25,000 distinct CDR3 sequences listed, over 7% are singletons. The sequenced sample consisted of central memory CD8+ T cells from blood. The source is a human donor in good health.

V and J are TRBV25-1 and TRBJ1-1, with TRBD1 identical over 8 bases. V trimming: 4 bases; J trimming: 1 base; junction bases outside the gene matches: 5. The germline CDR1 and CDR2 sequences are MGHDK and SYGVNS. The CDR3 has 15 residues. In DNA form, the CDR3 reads TGTGCCAGCAGTGCCGGACAGGGTAAGAACACTGAAGCTTTCTTT. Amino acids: CASSAGQGKNTEAFF.

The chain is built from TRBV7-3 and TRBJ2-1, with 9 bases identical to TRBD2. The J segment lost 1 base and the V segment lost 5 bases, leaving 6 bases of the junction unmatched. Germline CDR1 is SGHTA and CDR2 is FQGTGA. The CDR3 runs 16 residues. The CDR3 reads CASSPRTSASYNEQFF. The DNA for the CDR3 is TGTGCCAGCAGCCCGAGGACTAGCGCTTCCTACAATGAGCAGTTCTTC.

The DNA for the CDR3 is TGTGCCAGCAGCCCCGGGACAGTATATGAAAAACTGTTTTTT. Protein: CASSPGTVYEKLFF. This chain joins TRBV7-6 and TRBJ1-4; 7 bases are shared with TRBD1. Germline values: CDR1 SGHVS, CDR2 FNYEAQ. J was trimmed by 6 bases and V by 5 bases; bases with no gene match: 6. The CDR3 length is 14 residues.

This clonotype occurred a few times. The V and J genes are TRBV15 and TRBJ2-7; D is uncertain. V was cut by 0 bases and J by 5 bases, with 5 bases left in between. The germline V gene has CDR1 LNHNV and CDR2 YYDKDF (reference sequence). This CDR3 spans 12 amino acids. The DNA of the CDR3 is TGTGCCACCAGCAGAGATCGTAACGAGCAGTACTTC. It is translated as CATSRDRNEQYF.

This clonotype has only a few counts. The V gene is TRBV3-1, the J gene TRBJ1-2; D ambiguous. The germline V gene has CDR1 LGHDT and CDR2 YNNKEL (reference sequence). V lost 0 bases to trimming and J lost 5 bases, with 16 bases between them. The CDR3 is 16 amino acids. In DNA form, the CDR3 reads TGTGCCAGCAGCCAAGACCCGACAAGGTCGCTTTATGGCTACACCTTC. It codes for CASSQDPTRSLYGYTF.

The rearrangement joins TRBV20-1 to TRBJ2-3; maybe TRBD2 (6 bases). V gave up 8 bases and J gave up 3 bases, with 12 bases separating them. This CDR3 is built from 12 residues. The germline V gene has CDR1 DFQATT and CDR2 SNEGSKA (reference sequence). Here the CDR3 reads CSIAETTDTQYF. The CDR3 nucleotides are TGCAGTATAGCGGAGACGACAGATACGCAGTATTTT.

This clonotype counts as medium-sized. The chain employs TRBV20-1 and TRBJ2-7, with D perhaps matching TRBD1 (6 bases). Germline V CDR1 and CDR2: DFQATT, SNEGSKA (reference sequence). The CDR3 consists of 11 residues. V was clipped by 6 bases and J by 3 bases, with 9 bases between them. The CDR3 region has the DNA TGCAGTGCCCTAGGGGGCTACGAGCAGTACTTC. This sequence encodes CSALGGYEQYF.

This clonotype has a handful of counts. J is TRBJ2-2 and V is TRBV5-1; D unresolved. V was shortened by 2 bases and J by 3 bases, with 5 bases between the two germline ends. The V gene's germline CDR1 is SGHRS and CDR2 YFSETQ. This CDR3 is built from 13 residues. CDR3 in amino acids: CASSFRYTGELFF. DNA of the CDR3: TGCGCCAGCAGCTTTAGGTACACCGGGGAGCTGTTTTTT.